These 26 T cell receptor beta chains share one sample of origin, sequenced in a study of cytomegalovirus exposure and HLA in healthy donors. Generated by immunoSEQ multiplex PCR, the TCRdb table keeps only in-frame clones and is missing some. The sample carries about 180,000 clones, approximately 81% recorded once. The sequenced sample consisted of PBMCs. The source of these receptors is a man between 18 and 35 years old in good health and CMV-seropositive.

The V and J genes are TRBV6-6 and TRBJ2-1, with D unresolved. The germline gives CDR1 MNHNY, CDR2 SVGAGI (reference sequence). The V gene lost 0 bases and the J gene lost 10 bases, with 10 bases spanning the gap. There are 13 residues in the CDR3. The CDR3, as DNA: TGTGCCAGCAGTTACTCGAACCGTGGCGAGCAGTTCTTC. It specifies CASSYSNRGEQFF.

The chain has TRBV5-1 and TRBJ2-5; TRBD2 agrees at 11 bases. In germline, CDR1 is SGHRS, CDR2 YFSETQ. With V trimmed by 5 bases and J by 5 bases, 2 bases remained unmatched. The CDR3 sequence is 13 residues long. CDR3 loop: CASRRTSGETQYF. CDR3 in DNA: TGCGCCAGCAGGCGGACTAGCGGGGAGACCCAGTACTTC.

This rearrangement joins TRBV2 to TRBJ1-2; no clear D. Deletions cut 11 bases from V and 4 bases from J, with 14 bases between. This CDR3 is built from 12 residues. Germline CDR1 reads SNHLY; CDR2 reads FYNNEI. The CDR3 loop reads CACEPPGYGYTF. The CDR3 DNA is TGTGCCTGTGAGCCCCCAGGCTATGGCTACACCTTC.

CDR3 bases: TGTGCCAGCAGCTTCAACCGGGACAGGGTCCACGAGCAGTACTTC. Residues: CASSFNRDRVHEQYF. The chain employs TRBV7-6 and TRBJ2-7; 9 bases are a match to TRBD1. CDR1 and CDR2 (germline): SGHVS, FNYEAQ. J gave up 5 bases and V 3 bases, and 8 bases lay outside the gene matches. The CDR3 is 15 amino acids.

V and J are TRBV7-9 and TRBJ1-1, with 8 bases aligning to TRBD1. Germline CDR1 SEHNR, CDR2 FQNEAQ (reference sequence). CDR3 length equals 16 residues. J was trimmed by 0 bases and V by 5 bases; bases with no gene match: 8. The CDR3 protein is CASSLGTGALNTEAFF. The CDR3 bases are TGTGCCAGCAGCCTTGGGACAGGAGCTCTGAACACTGAAGCTTTCTTT.

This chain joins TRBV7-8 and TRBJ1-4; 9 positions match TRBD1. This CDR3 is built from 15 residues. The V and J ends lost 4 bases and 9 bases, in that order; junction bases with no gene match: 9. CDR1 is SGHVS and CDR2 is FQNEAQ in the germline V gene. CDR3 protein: CASSYPGTGRKKLFF. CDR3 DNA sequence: TGTGCCAGCAGCTACCCCGGGACAGGGAGGAAAAAACTGTTTTTT.

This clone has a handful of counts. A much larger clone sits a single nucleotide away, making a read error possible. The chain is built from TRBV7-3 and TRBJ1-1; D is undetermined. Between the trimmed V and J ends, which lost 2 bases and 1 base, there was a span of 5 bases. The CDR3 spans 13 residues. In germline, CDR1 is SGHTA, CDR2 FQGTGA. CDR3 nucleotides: TGTGCCAGCAGCTTAGGCAGGAACACTGAAGCTTTCTTT. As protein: CASSLGRNTEAFF.

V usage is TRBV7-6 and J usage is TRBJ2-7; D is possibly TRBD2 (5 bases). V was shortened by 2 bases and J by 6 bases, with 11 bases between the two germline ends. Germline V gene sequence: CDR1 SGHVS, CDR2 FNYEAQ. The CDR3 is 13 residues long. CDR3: CASSLRRAGEQYF. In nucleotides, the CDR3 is TGTGCCAGCAGCTTAAGGCGGGCTGGCGAGCAGTACTTC.

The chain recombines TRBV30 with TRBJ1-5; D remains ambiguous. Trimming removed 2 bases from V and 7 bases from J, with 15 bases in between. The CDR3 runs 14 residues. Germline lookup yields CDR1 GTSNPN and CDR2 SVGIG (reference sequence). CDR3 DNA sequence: TGTGCCTGGAGTCCCGCCGAAGCGGGGCAGCCCCAGCATTTT. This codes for CAWSPAEAGQPQHF.

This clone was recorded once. The CDR3 DNA sequence: TGTGCCAGCGGGCGTAGCGGGGGTTATACGCAGTATTTT. Amino acids: CASGRSGGYTQYF. This rearrangement joins TRBV6-1 to TRBJ2-3; 9 bases are a match to TRBD2. The CDR3 runs 13 residues. Germline V CDR1 and CDR2: MNHNS, SASEGT. Trimming cost V 8 bases and J 7 bases; bases outside gene matches: 7.

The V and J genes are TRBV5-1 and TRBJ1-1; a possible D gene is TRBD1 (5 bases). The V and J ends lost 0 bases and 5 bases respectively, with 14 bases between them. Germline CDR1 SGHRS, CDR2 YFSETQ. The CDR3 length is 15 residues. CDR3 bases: TGCGCCAGCAGCTTGGGGCTGGGTCGGGGGACTGAAGCTTTCTTT. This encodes CASSLGLGRGTEAFF.

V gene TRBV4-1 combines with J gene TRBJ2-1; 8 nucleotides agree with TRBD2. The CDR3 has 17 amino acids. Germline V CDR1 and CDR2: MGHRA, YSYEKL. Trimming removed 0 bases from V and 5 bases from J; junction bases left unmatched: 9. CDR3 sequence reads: CASSQEGGAGGNNEQFF. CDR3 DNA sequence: TGCGCCAGCAGCCAAGAGGGCGGGGCGGGGGGTAACAATGAGCAGTTCTTC.

Written as DNA, the CDR3 is TGTGCCAGCAGTGAACGAAGAAAGGCGGGAGGGCCGCCATACGAGCAGTACTTC. Translating it yields CASSERRKAGGPPYEQYF. The V gene is TRBV6-1, the J gene TRBJ2-7; 9 bases are shared with TRBD2. Germline V gives CDR1 MNHNS, CDR2 SASEGT. The CDR3 sequence is 18 residues long. The junction had 15 bases not matched to a gene; V was cut back by 2 bases and J by 4 bases.

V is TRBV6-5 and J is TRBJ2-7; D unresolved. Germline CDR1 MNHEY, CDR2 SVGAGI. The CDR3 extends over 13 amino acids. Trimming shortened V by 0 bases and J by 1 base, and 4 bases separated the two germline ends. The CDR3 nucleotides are TGTGCCAGCAGTTACTCTAATTCCTACGAGCAGTACTTC. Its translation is CASSYSNSYEQYF.

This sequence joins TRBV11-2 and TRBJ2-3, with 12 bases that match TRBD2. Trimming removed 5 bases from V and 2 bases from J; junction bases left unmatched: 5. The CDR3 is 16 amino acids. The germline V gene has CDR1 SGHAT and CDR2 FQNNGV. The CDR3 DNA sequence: TGTGCCAGCAGCGTACGACTAGCGGGGGCCACAGATACGCAGTATTTT. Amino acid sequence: CASSVRLAGATDTQYF.

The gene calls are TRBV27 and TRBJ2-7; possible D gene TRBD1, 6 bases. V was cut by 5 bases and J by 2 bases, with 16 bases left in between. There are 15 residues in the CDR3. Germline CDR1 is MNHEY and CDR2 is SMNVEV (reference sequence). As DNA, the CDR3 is TGTGCCAGCAGTCCACAGGGACCCATAACCTACGAGCAGTACTTC. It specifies CASSPQGPITYEQYF.

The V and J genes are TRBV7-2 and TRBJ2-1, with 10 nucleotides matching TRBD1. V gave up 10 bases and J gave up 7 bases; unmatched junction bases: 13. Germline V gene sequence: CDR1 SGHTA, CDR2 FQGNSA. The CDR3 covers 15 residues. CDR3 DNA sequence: TGTGCCATCTGGGCCCTCGGGACAGGGGAGAATGAGCAGTTCTTC. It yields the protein CAIWALGTGENEQFF.

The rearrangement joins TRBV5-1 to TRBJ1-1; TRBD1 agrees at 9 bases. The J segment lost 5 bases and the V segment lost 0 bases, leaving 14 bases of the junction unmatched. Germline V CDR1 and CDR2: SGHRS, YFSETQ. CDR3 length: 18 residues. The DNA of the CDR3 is TGCGCCAGCAGCTTGGCCGGTGTGGGACAGGGTACTTGGACTGAAGCTTTCTTT. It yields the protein CASSLAGVGQGTWTEAFF. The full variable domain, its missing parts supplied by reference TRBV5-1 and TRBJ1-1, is KAGVTQTPRYLIKTRGQQVTLSCSPISGHRSVSWYQQTPGQGLQFLFEYFSETQRNKGNFPGRFSGRQFSNSRSEMNVSTLELGDSALYLCASSLAGVGQGTWTEAFFGQGTRLTVV.

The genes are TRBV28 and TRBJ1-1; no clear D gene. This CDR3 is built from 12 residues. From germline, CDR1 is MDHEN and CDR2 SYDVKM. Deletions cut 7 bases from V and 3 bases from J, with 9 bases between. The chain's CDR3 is CASTPRDTEAFF. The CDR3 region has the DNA TGTGCCAGCACTCCCCGGGACACTGAAGCTTTCTTT.

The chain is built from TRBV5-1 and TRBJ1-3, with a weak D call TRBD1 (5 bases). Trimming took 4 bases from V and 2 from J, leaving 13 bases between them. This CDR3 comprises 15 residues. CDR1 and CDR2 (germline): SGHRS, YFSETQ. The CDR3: CASSTRGTAGNTIYF. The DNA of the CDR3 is TGCGCCAGCAGCACACGCGGGACGGCTGGAAACACCATATATTTT.

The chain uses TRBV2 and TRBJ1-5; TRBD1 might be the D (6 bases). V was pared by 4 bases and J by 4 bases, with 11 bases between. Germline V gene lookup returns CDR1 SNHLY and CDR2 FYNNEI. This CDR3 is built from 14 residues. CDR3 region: CASSAQGRNQPQHF. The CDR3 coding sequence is TGTGCCAGCAGTGCACAGGGAAGGAATCAGCCCCAGCATTTT.

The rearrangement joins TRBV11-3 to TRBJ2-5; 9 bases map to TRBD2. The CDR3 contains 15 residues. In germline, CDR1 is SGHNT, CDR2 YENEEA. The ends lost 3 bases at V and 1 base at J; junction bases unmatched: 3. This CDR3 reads CASSLASGTQETQYF. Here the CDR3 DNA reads TGTGCCAGCAGCTTGGCTAGCGGGACCCAAGAGACCCAGTACTTC.

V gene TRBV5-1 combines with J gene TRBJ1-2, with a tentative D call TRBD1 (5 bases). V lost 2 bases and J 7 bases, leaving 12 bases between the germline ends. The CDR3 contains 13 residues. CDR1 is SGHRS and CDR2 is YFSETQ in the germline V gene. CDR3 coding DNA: TGCGCCAGCAGCTTATCAGGGCGGGGTGGCTACACCTTC. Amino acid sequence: CASSLSGRGGYTF.

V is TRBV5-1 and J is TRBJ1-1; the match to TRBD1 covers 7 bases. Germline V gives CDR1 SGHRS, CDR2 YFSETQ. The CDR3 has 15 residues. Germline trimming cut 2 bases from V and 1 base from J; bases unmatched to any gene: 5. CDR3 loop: CASSLQGMKNTEAFF. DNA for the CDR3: TGCGCCAGCAGCTTACAGGGGATGAAGAACACTGAAGCTTTCTTT.

The CDR3 coding sequence is TGCGCCAGCAGTGTCAGCGGGGCGGATGAGCAGTTCTTC. Its translation: CASSVSGADEQFF. This sequence joins TRBV5-1 and TRBJ2-1; 7 bases align to TRBD2. CDR1 and CDR2 (germline): SGHRS, YFSETQ. Germline trimming cut 5 bases from V and 8 bases from J; bases unmatched to any gene: 7. This CDR3 spans 13 amino acids.

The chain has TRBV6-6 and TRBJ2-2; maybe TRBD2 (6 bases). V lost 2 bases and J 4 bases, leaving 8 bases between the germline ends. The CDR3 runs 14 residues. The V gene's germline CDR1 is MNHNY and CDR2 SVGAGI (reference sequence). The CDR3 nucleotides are TGTGCCAGCAGTTACGGGACTCCCACCGGGGAGCTGTTTTTT. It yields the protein CASSYGTPTGELFF.